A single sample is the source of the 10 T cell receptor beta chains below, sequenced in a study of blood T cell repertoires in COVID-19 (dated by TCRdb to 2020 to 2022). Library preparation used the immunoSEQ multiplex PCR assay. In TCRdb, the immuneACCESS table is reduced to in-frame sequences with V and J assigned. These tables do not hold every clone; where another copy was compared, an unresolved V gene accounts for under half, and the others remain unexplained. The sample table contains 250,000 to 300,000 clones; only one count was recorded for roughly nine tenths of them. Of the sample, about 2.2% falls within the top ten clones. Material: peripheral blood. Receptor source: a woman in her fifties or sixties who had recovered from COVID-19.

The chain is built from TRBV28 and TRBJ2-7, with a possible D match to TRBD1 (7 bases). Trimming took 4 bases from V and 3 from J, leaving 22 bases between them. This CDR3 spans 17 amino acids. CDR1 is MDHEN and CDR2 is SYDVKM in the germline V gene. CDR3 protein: CASSWGLGAGGSYEQYF. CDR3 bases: TGTGCCAGCAGTTGGGGACTCGGGGCAGGGGGAAGCTACGAGCAGTACTTC.

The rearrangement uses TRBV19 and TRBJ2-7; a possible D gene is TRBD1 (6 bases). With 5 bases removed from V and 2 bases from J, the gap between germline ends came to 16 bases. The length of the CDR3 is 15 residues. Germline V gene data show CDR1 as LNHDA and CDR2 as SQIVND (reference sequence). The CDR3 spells CASSQRQVGPYEQYF. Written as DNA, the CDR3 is TGTGCCAGTAGTCAGCGACAGGTAGGACCCTACGAGCAGTACTTC.

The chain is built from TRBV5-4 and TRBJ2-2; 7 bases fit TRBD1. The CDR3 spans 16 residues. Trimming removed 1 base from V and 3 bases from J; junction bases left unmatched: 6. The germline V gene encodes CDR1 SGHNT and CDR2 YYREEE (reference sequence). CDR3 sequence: CASSLQQGSYTGELFF. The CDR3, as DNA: TGTGCCAGCAGCTTGCAACAGGGGTCGTACACCGGGGAGCTGTTTTTT.

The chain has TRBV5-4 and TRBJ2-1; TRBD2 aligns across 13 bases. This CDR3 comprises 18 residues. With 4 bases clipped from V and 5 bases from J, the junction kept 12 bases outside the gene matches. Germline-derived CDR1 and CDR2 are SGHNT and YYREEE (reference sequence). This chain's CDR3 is CASSRRLAGGFQNNEQFF. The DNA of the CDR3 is TGTGCCAGCAGCCGGAGACTAGCGGGGGGTTTTCAAAACAATGAGCAGTTCTTC.

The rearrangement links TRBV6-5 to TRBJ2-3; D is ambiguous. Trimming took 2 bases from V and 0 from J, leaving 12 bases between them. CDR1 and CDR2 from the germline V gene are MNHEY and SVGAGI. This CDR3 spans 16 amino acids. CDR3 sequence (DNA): TGTGCCAGCAGTTACCTTCTGGCGGAGAGCACAGATACGCAGTATTTT. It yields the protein CASSYLLAESTDTQYF.

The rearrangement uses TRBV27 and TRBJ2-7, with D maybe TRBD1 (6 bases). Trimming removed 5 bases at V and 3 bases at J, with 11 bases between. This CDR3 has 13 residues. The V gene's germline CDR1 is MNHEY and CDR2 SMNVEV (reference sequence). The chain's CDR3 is CASSPRTVYEQYF. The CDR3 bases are TGTGCCAGCAGTCCCCGGACAGTCTACGAGCAGTACTTC.

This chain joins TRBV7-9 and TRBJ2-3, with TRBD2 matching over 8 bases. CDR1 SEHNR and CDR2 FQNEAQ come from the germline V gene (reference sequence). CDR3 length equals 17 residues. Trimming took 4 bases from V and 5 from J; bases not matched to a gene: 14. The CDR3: CASSSGIGSGGRDTQYF. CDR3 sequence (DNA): TGTGCCAGCAGCTCGGGCATTGGGAGCGGGGGTAGAGATACGCAGTATTTT.

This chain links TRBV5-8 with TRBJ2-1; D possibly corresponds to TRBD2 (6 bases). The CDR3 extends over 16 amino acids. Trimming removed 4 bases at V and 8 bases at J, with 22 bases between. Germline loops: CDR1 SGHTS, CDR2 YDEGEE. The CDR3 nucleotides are TGTGCCAGCAGCCCCCCTTACCGCGGGATCTCGGATGAGCAGTTCTTC. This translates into CASSPPYRGISDEQFF.

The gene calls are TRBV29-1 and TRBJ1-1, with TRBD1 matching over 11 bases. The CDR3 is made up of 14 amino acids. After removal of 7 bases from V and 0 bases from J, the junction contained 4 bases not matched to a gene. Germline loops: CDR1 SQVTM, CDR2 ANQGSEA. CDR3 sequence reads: CSAGQGAVNTEAFF. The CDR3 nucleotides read TGCAGCGCTGGACAGGGGGCCGTGAACACTGAAGCTTTCTTT.

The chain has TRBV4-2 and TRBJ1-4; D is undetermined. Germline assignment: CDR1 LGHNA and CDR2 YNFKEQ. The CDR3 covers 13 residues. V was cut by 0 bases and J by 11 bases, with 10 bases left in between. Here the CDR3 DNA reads TGTGCCAGCAGCCAAGATTTAGTTAAGAAACTGTTTTTT. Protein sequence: CASSQDLVKKLFF.